This note documents a single T cell receptor beta chain sequence. This CDR3 is built from 13 residues. Germline CDR1 and CDR2: LNHDA and SQIVND (reference sequence). V was pared by 8 bases and J by 6 bases, with 7 bases of the junction left unmatched. 13 Jbeta primers and 60 Vbeta primers were used for the PCR. The data were produced by immunoSEQ multiplex PCR, yet TCRdb's version contains in-frame clones alone and is incomplete. Of about 200,000 clones in the sample, 75% to 90% were seen once. This sample is part of a study of cytomegalovirus exposure and HLA in healthy donors. This rearrangement joins TRBV19 to TRBJ1-5; TRBD1 matches 7 bases. The clonotype originates from a woman younger than 45 in good health and CMV-seronegative. Sequenced: PBMCs. The CDR3 nucleotides are TGTGCCAGTTGCCTAAACAGGGGTCAGCCCCAGCATTTT. Its protein product is CASCLNRGQPQHF.